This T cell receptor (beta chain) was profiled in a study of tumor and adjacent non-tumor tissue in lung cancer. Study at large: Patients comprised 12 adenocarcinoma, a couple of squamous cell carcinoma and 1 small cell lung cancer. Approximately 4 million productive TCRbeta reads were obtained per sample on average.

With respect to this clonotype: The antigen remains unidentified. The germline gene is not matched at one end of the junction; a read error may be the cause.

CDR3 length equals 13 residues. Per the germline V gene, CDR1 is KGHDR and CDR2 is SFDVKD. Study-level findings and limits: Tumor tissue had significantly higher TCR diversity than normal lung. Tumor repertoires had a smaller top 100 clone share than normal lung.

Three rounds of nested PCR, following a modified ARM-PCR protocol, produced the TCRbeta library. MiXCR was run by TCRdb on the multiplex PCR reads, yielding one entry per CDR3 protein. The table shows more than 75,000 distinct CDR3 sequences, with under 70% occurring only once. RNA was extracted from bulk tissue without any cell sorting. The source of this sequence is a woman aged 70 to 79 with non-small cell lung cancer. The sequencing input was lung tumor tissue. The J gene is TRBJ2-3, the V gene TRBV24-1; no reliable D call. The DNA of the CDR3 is TGTGTCACCAGTGATCCAACAGTGAATACGCAGTATTTT. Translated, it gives CVTSDPTVNTQYF.